This TCR beta chain was retrieved from a study of cytomegalovirus exposure and HLA in healthy donors. Study details: The roughly 120 validation repertoires matched the 666 first-cohort repertoires in platform, a later analysis reported. Findings and caveats of the study: The study labeled fewer than 200 TCR beta chains cytomegalovirus-associated.

TCRdb keeps only in-frame clones here, not all; method: immunoSEQ multiplex PCR. The table shows about 140,000 clones, with less than 90% occurring only once. V was pared by 3 bases and J by 3 bases, with 6 bases between. Germline V gene sequence: CDR1 LNHDA, CDR2 SQIVND (reference sequence). The length of the CDR3 is 13 residues. As for this clone: Its antigen remains unidentified.

The sample comprised PBMCs. This chain uses TRBV19 with TRBJ1-5; no definite D call. The sequence was collected from a man in his late teens or twenties in good health and CMV-seronegative. The CDR3 is CASSMWLNQPQHF. The CDR3 bases are TGTGCCAGTAGTATGTGGCTCAATCAGCCCCAGCATTTT.